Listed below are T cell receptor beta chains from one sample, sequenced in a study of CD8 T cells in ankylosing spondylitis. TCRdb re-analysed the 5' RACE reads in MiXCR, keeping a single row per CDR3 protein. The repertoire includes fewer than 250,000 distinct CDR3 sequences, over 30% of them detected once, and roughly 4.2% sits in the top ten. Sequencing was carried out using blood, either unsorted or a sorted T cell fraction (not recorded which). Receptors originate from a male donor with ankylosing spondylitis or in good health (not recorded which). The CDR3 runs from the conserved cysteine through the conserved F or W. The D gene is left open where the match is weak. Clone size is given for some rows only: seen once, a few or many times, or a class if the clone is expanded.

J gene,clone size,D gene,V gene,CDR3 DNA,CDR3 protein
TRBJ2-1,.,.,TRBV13,TGTGCCAGCAGCTTAGCAGTCCTCTCCTACAATGAGCAGTTCTTC,CASSLAVLSYNEQFF
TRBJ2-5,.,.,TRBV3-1,TGTGCCAGCAGCCAAGCCGGAAGGGTAGGAGAGACCCAGTACTTC,CASSQAGRVGETQYF
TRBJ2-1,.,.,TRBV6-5,TGTGCCAGCAGTTTAACATCCGGGTTGGAGCAGTTCTTC,CASSLTSGLEQFF
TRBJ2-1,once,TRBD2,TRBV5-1,TGCGCCAGCAGACTAGCGGGGGGCGCTGTGGGTGAGCAGTTCTTC,CASRLAGGAVGEQFF
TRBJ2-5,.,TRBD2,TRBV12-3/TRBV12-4,TGTGCCAGCAGTCCCGGGACTAGCGGGGCCAAGACCCAGTACTTC,CASSPGTSGAKTQYF
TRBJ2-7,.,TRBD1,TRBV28,TGTGCCAGCAGTTTATGGGGACAGGCCATCAGCGAGCAGTACTTC,CASSLWGQAISEQYF
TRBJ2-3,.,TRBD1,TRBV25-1,TGTGCCACCACAGGGGGCGTAGATACGCAGTATTTT,CATTGGVDTQYF
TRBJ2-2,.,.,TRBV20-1,TGCAGGGCTAGAGACGGGAAGGGGGTCCGATTGAACACCGGGGAGCTGTTTTTT,CRARDGKGVRLNTGELFF
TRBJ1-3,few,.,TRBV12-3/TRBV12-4,TGTGCCAGCAGTTTAGTCCCAGGGTCTGGAAACACCATATATTTT,CASSLVPGSGNTIYF
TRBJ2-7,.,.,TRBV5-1,TGCGCCAGCAGCTTGGACCTTGGGGGGTTCGAGCAGTACTTC,CASSLDLGGFEQYF
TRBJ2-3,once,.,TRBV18,TGTGCCAGCTCAACGCTGGGGTCGAATACGCAGTATTTT,CASSTLGSNTQYF
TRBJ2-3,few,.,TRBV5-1,TGCGCCAGCAGCTTGGCTTTTGCGAATACGCAGTATTTT,CASSLAFANTQYF
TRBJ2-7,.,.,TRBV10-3,TGTGCCATCAGTGAGTCGGTTGAGCAGTACTTC,CAISESVEQYF
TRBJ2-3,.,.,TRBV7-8,TGTGCCAGCAGCTTCCCCGAAGCGGATACGCAGTATTTT,CASSFPEADTQYF
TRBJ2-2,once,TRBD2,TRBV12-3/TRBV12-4,TGTGCCAGCAGTTTGCGGGGGGGACCCGGGGAGCTGTTTTTT,CASSLRGGPGELFF